The 28 T cell receptor delta chains in this list originate from one sample, sequenced in a study of Vδ1+ human thymocytes. Study outcomes and limitations: In the thymus, TRG and TRD repertoires looked highly polyclonal with Gaussian CDR3 lengths.

Sequences come from RNA converted to cDNA by reverse transcription. Multiplex PCR used pooled V-gene forward primers and a constant-region reverse primer to amplify CDR3s. TCRdb re-called the multiplex PCR reads using CATT. The sample records 20,000 to 25,000 delta-chain clones, 8.1% being singletons. Antigens of these TCRs are unknown. Source material: Vdelta1+ gamma-delta thymocytes from the thymus. As for subset: FACS-sorted CD3+ TCRalphabeta- TCRVdelta1+ TCRVdelta2- thymocytes. These receptors originate from a child under two years old who had congenital heart surgery.

This rearrangement joins TRDV1 to TRDJ1; 12 bases map to TRDD3. The CDR3 runs to 23 residues. The V gene end was trimmed by 1 base and the J gene end by 0 bases; junction bases not matched to a gene: 21. Germline loops: CDR1 TSWWSYY, CDR2 QGS. The CDR3 spells CALGEPRLPTGYWGILYTDKLIF. The CDR3 nucleotides read TGTGCTCTTGGGGAACCCAGGCTTCCTACGGGGTACTGGGGGATACTATACACCGATAAACTCATCTTT.

The chain recombines TRDV1 with TRDJ2; TRDD3 agrees at 11 bases. Germline CDR1 is TSWWSYY and CDR2 is QGS. The trim removed 0 bases at V and 3 bases at J, leaving 21 bases unmatched. CDR3 length: 23 residues. CDR3 amino acids: CALGELNGSSYAYWGIVTAQLFF. CDR3 bases: TGTGCTCTTGGGGAACTTAATGGATCTTCCTACGCCTACTGGGGGATAGTGACAGCACAACTCTTCTTT.

This clone occurred a few times. The chain couples TRDV1 to TRDJ1; a weak D match, TRDD3 (9 bases). Germline CDR1 TSWWSYY, CDR2 QGS. The V end was cut by 3 bases, the J end by 7 bases, with 33 bases between. The CDR3 covers 20 residues. The CDR3 spells CALGDPLPSSYWGTLPKLIF. CDR3 DNA: TGTGCTCTTGGGGACCCCCTTCCTAGTTCGTACTGGGGGACCCTACCTAAACTCATCTTT.

The gene calls are TRDV2 and TRDJ1; 12 nucleotides agree with TRDD3. Here the J gene was assigned by germline matching of the DNA, as TCRdb has none. The CDR3 is 14 residues long. Losses at the gene ends were 6 bases for V and 3 bases for J; bases not matched to a gene: 4. Germline V gene lookup returns CDR1 GEAIGNYY and CDR2 EKD. This CDR3 is CACPGGYGADKLIF. The CDR3 DNA reads TGTGCCTGTCCTGGGGGATACGGGGCCGATAAACTCATCTTT.

This clone was detected only a few times. This chain uses TRDV1 with TRDJ1; D possibly corresponds to TRDD3 (9 bases). Trimming removed 4 bases from V and 0 bases from J, with 21 bases in between. Germline V gene sequence: CDR1 TSWWSYY, CDR2 QGS. The CDR3 length is 18 residues. The CDR3 is CALGVKLPTGGHTDKLIF. CDR3 sequence (DNA): TGTGCTCTTGGGGTAAAACTTCCTACTGGGGGACACACCGATAAACTCATCTTT.

This clone was seen only a few times. This chain connects TRDV1 to TRDJ1, with a tentative D call TRDD2 (9 bases). Germline CDR1 and CDR2: TSWWSYY and QGS. V lost 4 bases to trimming and J lost 3 bases, with 33 bases between them. The CDR3 length is 21 residues. CDR3 DNA sequence: TGTGCTCTTGGGGGGCCTTCCTACGGCTCCTCGGGGGGATATCGGGCCGATAAACTCATCTTT. Protein product: CALGGPSYGSSGGYRADKLIF.

This chain uses TRDV1 with TRDJ2; a weak D match, TRDD3 (6 bases). V was trimmed by 3 bases and J by 4 bases, leaving 24 bases between them. The CDR3 sequence is 19 residues long. Per the germline V gene, CDR1 is TSWWSYY and CDR2 is QGS. In DNA, the CDR3 is TGTGCTCTTGGGGACCCAATTCCCGACCGCCCTGGGGCGACAGCACAACTCTTCTTT. Translated: CALGDPIPDRPGATAQLFF.

This clone was seen only a few times. V is TRDV1 and J is TRDJ1, with 12 bases identical to TRDD3. Germline values: CDR1 TSWWSYY, CDR2 QGS. The CDR3 consists of 21 residues. Trimming cost V 1 base and J 3 bases; bases outside gene matches: 18. The CDR3 here is CALGEPGFFLLGDTGPDKLIF. The CDR3 coding sequence is TGTGCTCTTGGGGAACCTGGCTTCTTCCTACTGGGGGATACAGGTCCCGATAAACTCATCTTT.

This chain connects TRDV1 to TRDJ1; a weak D match, TRDD2 (9 bases). The germline CDR1 and CDR2 sequences are TSWWSYY and QGS. This CDR3 has 21 residues. V was clipped by 0 bases and J by 0 bases, with 26 bases between them. CDR3: CALGELRLPTGGSPYTDKLIF. Written as DNA, the CDR3 is TGTGCTCTTGGGGAACTCCGCCTTCCTACTGGGGGGTCCCCTTACACCGATAAACTCATCTTT.

This clone was recorded a few times. This chain joins TRDV1 and TRDJ1; D is tentatively TRDD2 or TRDD3 (8 bases each). The ends were cut back, 2 bases at V and 1 base at J, with 29 bases in the middle. Per the germline V gene, CDR1 is TSWWSYY and CDR2 is QGS. CDR3 length: 21 residues. CDR3 amino acids: CALGEWKAFLAWGMFTDKLIF. CDR3 nucleotides: TGTGCTCTTGGGGAATGGAAGGCCTTCCTAGCTTGGGGGATGTTCACCGATAAACTCATCTTT.

This clone was counted only a few times. At one end, the junction sequence differs from germline, possibly due to a read error. The V and J genes are TRDV1 and TRDJ1; 11 nucleotides match TRDD3. The CDR3 sequence is 15 residues long. CDR1 is TSWWSYY and CDR2 is QGS in the germline V gene. DNA for the CDR3: TGTGCTCTTTACCCGTACTGGGGGATAGGGTATAAACTCATCTTC. It specifies CALYPYWGIGYKLIF.

This clone came up a few times. The rearrangement uses TRDV1 and TRDJ1; D remains ambiguous. Germline CDR1 is TSWWSYY and CDR2 is QGS. Trimming stripped 2 bases from V and 2 bases from J, with 15 bases between. This CDR3 contains 16 residues. In nucleotides, the CDR3 is TGTGCTCTTGGGGAAGGTAGGGTCACCGCAACCGATAAACTCATCTTT. It is translated as CALGEGRVTATDKLIF.

The chain couples TRDV2 to TRDJ1; 10 bases match TRDD3. Assignment of the J gene here rests on matching the DNA to germline, because TCRdb gives none. V dropped 6 bases and J dropped 0; count of bases not matched to a gene: 9. This CDR3 has 16 amino acids. Germline V CDR1 and CDR2: GEAIGNYY, EKD. CDR3 DNA sequence: TGTGCCTGTACTGGGGGATCCAGATCATACACCGATAAACTCATCTTT. This gives the protein CACTGGSRSYTDKLIF.

The rearrangement uses TRDV1 and TRDJ1, with 11 bases matching TRDD3. The germline CDR1 and CDR2 sequences are TSWWSYY and QGS. This CDR3 has 22 amino acids. The ends lost 0 bases at V and 4 bases at J; junction bases unmatched: 22. The CDR3 loop is CALGELSPNSYWGIALGDKLIF. CDR3 bases: TGTGCTCTTGGGGAACTATCACCTAATTCGTACTGGGGGATAGCCCTTGGCGATAAACTCATCTTT.

The V gene is TRDV1, the J gene TRDJ1; possibly TRDD2 for D (6 bases). This CDR3 has 17 amino acids. The germline V gene encodes CDR1 TSWWSYY and CDR2 QGS. Trimming removed 3 bases at V and 0 bases at J, with 17 bases between. The CDR3 loop reads CALGDQQPFLYTDKLIF. As DNA, the CDR3 is TGTGCTCTTGGGGACCAACAACCTTTCCTATACACCGATAAACTCATCTTT.

This clone was seen a handful of times. The chain combines TRDV1 with TRDJ1, with 12 bases identical to TRDD3. Trimming removed 2 bases from V and 1 base from J; junction bases left unmatched: 32. The CDR3 is 26 amino acids. Germline V gives CDR1 TSWWSYY, CDR2 QGS. Here the CDR3 reads CALGENRGGLPTTLYWGIQGTDKLIF. DNA for the CDR3: TGTGCTCTTGGGGAAAATCGGGGGGGCCTTCCTACGACTTTGTACTGGGGGATACAAGGCACCGATAAACTCATCTTT.

This clone appeared a few times. This sequence joins TRDV1 and TRDJ1; 7 bases match TRDD3. Germline lookup yields CDR1 TSWWSYY and CDR2 QGS. CDR3 length: 15 amino acids. With V trimmed by 2 bases and J by 1 base, 4 bases remained unmatched. CDR3 in amino acids: CALGENWGATDKLIF. The CDR3 DNA sequence: TGTGCTCTTGGGGAAAACTGGGGAGCCACCGATAAACTCATCTTT.

This clone appeared a few times. The chain employs TRDV1 and TRDJ1, with TRDD3 matching 10 bases. J lost 11 bases, V lost 0 bases, and 12 bases had no gene match. This CDR3 spans 16 amino acids. The germline V gene encodes CDR1 TSWWSYY and CDR2 QGS. CDR3 sequence: CALGELPPGGYAGLIF. In DNA, the CDR3 is TGTGCTCTTGGGGAACTCCCTCCGGGGGGATACGCGGGCCTCATCTTT.

This clone was seen only a few times. V and J are TRDV1 and TRDJ1; D gene ambiguous. Germline-derived CDR1 and CDR2 are TSWWSYY and QGS. Deletions cut 0 bases from V and 10 bases from J, with 9 bases between. This CDR3 is 12 amino acids long. CDR3 DNA: TGTGCTCTTGGGGAACTGAATTCGGGACTCATCTTT. Translated, it gives CALGELNSGLIF.

The J gene is TRDJ1, the V gene TRDV1; 7 bases agree with TRDD3. The J gene was not available in TCRdb and was assigned here by matching the DNA to germline segments. Unmatched junction bases numbered 18, after V lost 6 bases and J lost 2 bases. The CDR3 spans 18 residues. Germline lookup yields CDR1 TSWWSYY and CDR2 QGS. This CDR3 reads CALGRGGLPPYRTDKLIF. The CDR3 DNA reads as TGTGCTCTTGGCCGGGGGGGATTACCGCCGTATAGGACCGATAAACTCATCTTT.

This clone is classed as medium-sized. The V gene is TRDV2, the J gene TRDJ1, with no clear D. V lost 3 bases to trimming and J lost 10 bases, with 26 bases between them. From germline, CDR1 is GEAIGNYY and CDR2 EKD. There are 16 residues in the CDR3. The CDR3 DNA follows: TGTGCCTGTGACCCTCGTGGAGACACGAGAGGTCCGGGACTCATCTTT. Its translation is CACDPRGDTRGPGLIF.

This clone was picked up a small number of times. J is TRDJ1 and V is TRDV1; no reliable D call. Per germline, CDR1 TSWWSYY and CDR2 QGS. V dropped 5 bases and J dropped 5 bases, with 6 bases sitting between them. The CDR3 runs 11 residues. This chain's CDR3 is CALGPYDKLIF. CDR3 DNA sequence: TGTGCTCTTGGGCCCTATGATAAACTCATCTTT.

The chain joins TRDV1 to TRDJ1; D ambiguous. This CDR3 is built from 13 residues. The V gene's germline CDR1 is TSWWSYY and CDR2 QGS. V gave up 4 bases and J gave up 2 bases, with 8 bases separating them. The CDR3 DNA reads as TGTGCTCTTGGGGGCCTTAAAACCGATAAACTCATCTTT. This codes for CALGGLKTDKLIF.

This clone was found a few times. V gene TRDV1 combines with J gene TRDJ1, with 9 bases matching TRDD3. J gave up 0 bases and V 8 bases, and 16 bases lay outside the gene matches. Looked up from germline, CDR1 is TSWWSYY and CDR2 is QGS. The CDR3 totals 18 residues. The CDR3 coding sequence is TGTGCTCTTCGTTTACCGGCACTGGGGGGATACCACACCGATAAACTCATCTTT. The encoded protein is CALRLPALGGYHTDKLIF.

This chain connects TRDV1 to TRDJ1, with 9 positions matching TRDD3. The J segment lost 4 bases and the V segment lost 2 bases, leaving 20 bases of the junction unmatched. Germline CDR1 and CDR2: TSWWSYY and QGS. The CDR3 covers 20 residues. The CDR3 DNA reads TGTGCTCTTGGGGAAGGGGGTCCTACTGGGGGACTAACCAGGGGCGATAAACTCATCTTT. This gives the protein CALGEGGPTGGLTRGDKLIF.

This clone was found a few times. At one end the junction does not follow the germline gene, possibly because of a read error. The V call is TRDV2, the J call TRDJ1; a possible D gene is TRDD3 (5 bases). CDR3 length: 21 residues. The germline CDR1 and CDR2 sequences are GEAIGNYY and EKD. The CDR3 nucleotides read TGTGCCTGTGACACTTGTACCGGGACGGGCCCTGGGCCCTTATACACCGATAAACCCATCTTT. It is translated as CACDTCTGTGPGPLYTDKPIF.

This clone was seen a handful of times. The chain recombines TRDV1 with TRDJ1, with 8 bases fitting TRDD3. This CDR3 comprises 20 residues. The V segment lost 7 bases and the J segment 0 bases; nucleotides outside the gene matches: 22. Germline V lookup: CDR1 TSWWSYY, CDR2 QGS. Written as DNA, the CDR3 is TGTGCTCTTGATCTCCAGAACCCGGTACTGGGGGCCCGGTACACCGATAAACTCATCTTT. Its protein product is CALDLQNPVLGARYTDKLIF.

This clone has just a few counts. The chain recombines TRDV1 with TRDJ1; D gene ambiguous. Germline lookup yields CDR1 TSWWSYY and CDR2 QGS. The V and J ends lost 3 bases and 1 base respectively, with 12 bases between them. CDR3 size: 15 residues. The CDR3 loop reads CALGDRVPPTDKLIF. The CDR3 bases are TGTGCTCTTGGGGACCGGGTACCTCCCACCGATAAACTCATCTTT.